The clone carrying this TCR beta chain has a handful of counts. Its specificity is unknown. The data stem from a study of cytomegalovirus exposure and HLA in healthy donors. Study-level results: Links to common viral pathogens appeared, in a later analysis, for several of the most significant clusters.

Germline-derived CDR1 and CDR2 are MDHEN and SYDVKM. Deletions cut 10 bases from V and 5 bases from J, with 15 bases between. The CDR3 is 14 amino acids. Primers included in the PCR were 60 Vbeta and 13 Jbeta primers. The assay was immunoSEQ multiplex PCR, and TCRdb's table has in-frame clones only and misses some. The sample consists of 90,000 to 140,000 clones, about 15% of them appearing once. The sequence was collected from a female donor in good health and CMV-seronegative. The sequencing sample was made of PBMCs. This chain links TRBV28 with TRBJ2-6; D is possibly TRBD1 (6 bases). CDR3 residues: CATKTGNWANVLTF. The CDR3 nucleotides are TGTGCCACCAAAACAGGGAACTGGGCCAACGTCCTGACTTTC.